This T cell receptor beta chain stems from a study of control samples from healthy donors and cancer patients. TCRdb's copy holds only in-frame clones and misses some; the assay was immunoSEQ multiplex PCR. The sample comprises 170,000 or so clones, roughly 92% of which are singletons, and approximately 1.4% rests with the top ten. CDR3 length equals 15 residues. Germline V gives CDR1 SGHAT, CDR2 FQDESV (reference sequence). The V gene lost 5 bases and the J gene lost 2 bases, with 14 bases spanning the gap. The sample consisted of blood. The chain couples TRBV11-1 to TRBJ2-3; D unclear. This receptor was taken from a woman between 18 and 29 years old in good health. Here the CDR3 reads CASSLEVINTDTQYF. DNA for the CDR3: TGTGCCAGCAGCCTCGAGGTGATCAACACAGATACGCAGTATTTT.